Listed below are T cell receptor beta chains from one sample, sequenced in a study of T cells in Graves' hyperthyroidism and ophthalmopathy. From the multiplex PCR reads, TCRdb called clonotypes with MiXCR, one entry per CDR3 protein. The sample lists around 500,000 distinct CDR3 sequences; around 16% were seen once. Sequences were obtained from blood. All receptors derive from a woman younger than 45 with Graves' ophthalmopathy. CDR3s include the opening cysteine and the closing phenylalanine or tryptophan. The order of the fields is J gene, V gene, CDR3 protein.

J gene: TRBJ2-7
V gene: TRBV7-2
CDR3 protein: CASSLEGGRAYEQYF

J gene: TRBJ2-2
V gene: TRBV6-1
CDR3 protein: CASSEARGTGELFF

J gene: TRBJ2-7
V gene: TRBV7-8
CDR3 protein: CASSPPSLDYEQYF

J gene: TRBJ1-1
V gene: TRBV10-3
CDR3 protein: CAISPGQRNTEAFF

J gene: TRBJ2-1
V gene: TRBV13
CDR3 protein: CASSPSETGSYNEQFF

J gene: TRBJ2-7
V gene: TRBV20-1
CDR3 protein: CSGRPLTYEQYF

J gene: TRBJ1-1
V gene: TRBV2
CDR3 protein: CASSRKQGFEAFF

J gene: TRBJ1-2
V gene: TRBV3-1
CDR3 protein: CASSHRSGGYTF

J gene: TRBJ2-5
V gene: TRBV6-5
CDR3 protein: CASSYVILTGELETQYF

J gene: TRBJ1-2
V gene: TRBV6-2/TRBV6-3
CDR3 protein: CASSRDRGRSSYGYTF

J gene: TRBJ1-1
V gene: TRBV5-1
CDR3 protein: CASSREGGANTEAFF

J gene: TRBJ2-6
V gene: TRBV27
CDR3 protein: CASSSPSWTGSLSGANVLTF

J gene: TRBJ2-1
V gene: TRBV20-1
CDR3 protein: CSATAASSYNEQFF

J gene: TRBJ2-5
V gene: TRBV6-1
CDR3 protein: CASSDGLAGVETQYF

J gene: TRBJ1-5
V gene: TRBV6-1
CDR3 protein: CASLISHQTSHQPQHF

J gene: TRBJ2-7
V gene: TRBV3-1
CDR3 protein: CASSRDDYEQYF

J gene: TRBJ2-2
V gene: TRBV5-5
CDR3 protein: CASSLDRARTGELFF

J gene: TRBJ2-5
V gene: TRBV6-2/TRBV6-3
CDR3 protein: CASSYGTSGSRETQYF

J gene: TRBJ1-5
V gene: TRBV12-3/TRBV12-4
CDR3 protein: CASSSDRGGLSNQPQHF

J gene: TRBJ2-1
V gene: TRBV20-1
CDR3 protein: CSAYRGNNEQFF

J gene: TRBJ2-4
V gene: TRBV6-5
CDR3 protein: CASSYSTSGKIQYF

J gene: TRBJ2-1
V gene: TRBV20-1
CDR3 protein: CSARGLAGDLGEQFF

J gene: TRBJ2-5
V gene: TRBV24-1
CDR3 protein: CATSDSGQGREETQYF

J gene: TRBJ2-7
V gene: TRBV5-1
CDR3 protein: CASSFGPTEQYF

J gene: TRBJ1-2
V gene: TRBV29-1
CDR3 protein: CTVMVDYGYTF

J gene: TRBJ2-3
V gene: TRBV20-1
CDR3 protein: CSASRTRFTGDTQYF

J gene: TRBJ1-2
V gene: TRBV28
CDR3 protein: CASTQGDYGYTF

J gene: TRBJ1-1
V gene: TRBV29-1
CDR3 protein: CSVPWETEAFF

J gene: TRBJ2-3
V gene: TRBV12-3/TRBV12-4
CDR3 protein: CASTDRGQEDTQYF

J gene: TRBJ2-7
V gene: TRBV20-1
CDR3 protein: CSAAGTETYEQYF

J gene: TRBJ2-7
V gene: TRBV9
CDR3 protein: CASSGRDGYEQYF

J gene: TRBJ2-1
V gene: TRBV20-1
CDR3 protein: CSASSLAGDYNEQFF

J gene: TRBJ2-1
V gene: TRBV30
CDR3 protein: CAWRAVGGNEQFF

J gene: TRBJ1-2
V gene: TRBV7-2
CDR3 protein: CASSLDRGRYTF

J gene: TRBJ2-3
V gene: TRBV7-2
CDR3 protein: CASSHGTSGRSFGDTQYF

J gene: TRBJ2-1
V gene: TRBV6-8
CDR3 protein: CASRYGTSGNEQFF

J gene: TRBJ1-4
V gene: TRBV30
CDR3 protein: CAWSLLTGWNEKLFF

J gene: TRBJ2-1
V gene: TRBV11-2
CDR3 protein: CASSFASGKNEQFF